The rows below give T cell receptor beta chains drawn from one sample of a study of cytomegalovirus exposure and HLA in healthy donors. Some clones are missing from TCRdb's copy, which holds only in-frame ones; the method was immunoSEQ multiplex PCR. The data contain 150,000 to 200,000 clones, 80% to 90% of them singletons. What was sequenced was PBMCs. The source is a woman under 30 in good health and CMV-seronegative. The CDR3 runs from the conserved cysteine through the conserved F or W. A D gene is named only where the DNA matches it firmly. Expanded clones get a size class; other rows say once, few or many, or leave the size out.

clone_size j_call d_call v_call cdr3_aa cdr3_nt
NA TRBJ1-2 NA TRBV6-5 CASTRGGRAGYPF TGTGCCAGCACCCGAGGGGGTAGGGCCGGCTACCCCTTC
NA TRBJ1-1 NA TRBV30 CAWSVLFTEAFF TGTGCCTGGAGTGTTCTCTTCACTGAAGCTTTCTTT
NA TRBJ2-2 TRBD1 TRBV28 CASSSEDRGITGELFF TGTGCCAGCAGTTCCGAAGACAGGGGGATCACCGGGGAGCTGTTTTTT
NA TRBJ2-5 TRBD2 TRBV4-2 CASSQGGMAGGRETQYF TGTGCCAGCAGCCAAGGGGGGATGGCGGGGGGGCGAGAGACCCAGTACTTC
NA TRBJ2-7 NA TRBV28 CASSLYRGRGEQYF TGTGCCAGCAGTTTATATCGAGGGCGGGGAGAGCAGTACTTC
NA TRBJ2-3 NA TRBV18 CASSPPWTSTDTQYF TGTGCCAGCTCACCTCCTTGGACAAGCACAGATACGCAGTATTTT
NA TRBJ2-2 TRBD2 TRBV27 CASKILAGATGELFF TGTGCCAGCAAGATTCTAGCGGGAGCTACCGGGGAGCTGTTTTTT
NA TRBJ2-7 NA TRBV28 CASSLQDTYEQYF TGTGCCAGCAGTCTACAGGACACGTACGAGCAGTACTTC
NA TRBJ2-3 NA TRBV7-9 CASSPRDFTTDTQYF TGTGCCAGCAGCCCCAGGGACTTTACCACAGATACGCAGTATTTT
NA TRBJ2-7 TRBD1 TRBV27 CASSLSAGQGYEQYF TGTGCCAGCAGTTTATCTGCGGGACAGGGCTACGAGCAGTACTTC
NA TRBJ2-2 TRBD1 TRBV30 CAWRGQATGELFF TGTGCCTGGAGAGGACAGGCCACCGGGGAGCTGTTTTTT
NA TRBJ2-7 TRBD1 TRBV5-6 CASSLVAAGGTYVEQYF TGTGCCAGCAGCTTGGTGGCCGCAGGGGGAACCTACGTGGAGCAGTACTTC
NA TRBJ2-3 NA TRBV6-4 CASGSGGDTSTDTQYF TGTGCCAGCGGTTCTGGCGGAGATACTAGCACAGATACGCAGTATTTT
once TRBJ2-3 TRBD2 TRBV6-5 CASSYEAGGSTDTQYF TGTGCCAGCAGTTACGAGGCGGGGGGTAGCACAGATACGCAGTATTTT
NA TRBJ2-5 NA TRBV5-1 CASCAPPGETQYF TGCGCCAGCTGCGCCCCTCCGGGGGAGACCCAGTACTTC
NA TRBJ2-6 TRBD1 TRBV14 CASSQRGRDSGANVLTF TGTGCCAGCAGCCAAAGGGGGCGAGATTCTGGGGCCAACGTCCTGACTTTC
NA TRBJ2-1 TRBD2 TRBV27 CASNYGGLGSYNEQFF TGTGCCAGCAACTACGGGGGACTAGGTTCCTACAATGAGCAGTTCTTC
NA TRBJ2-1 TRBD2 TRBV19 CASSIEGTSEMEQFF TGTGCCAGTAGTATAGAGGGGACTAGCGAGATGGAGCAGTTCTTC
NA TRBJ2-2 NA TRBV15 CATSRGLLISGELFF TGTGCCACCAGCAGAGGACTTCTAATATCCGGGGAGCTGTTTTTT
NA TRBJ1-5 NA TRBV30 CAWDLGDGPQHF TGTGCCTGGGACCTAGGCGACGGACCCCAGCATTTT
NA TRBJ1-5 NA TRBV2 CASSVGFQPQHF TGTGCCAGCAGTGTCGGGTTTCAGCCCCAGCATTTT
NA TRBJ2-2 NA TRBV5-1 CASSFREAHTGELFF TGCGCCAGCAGCTTCCGTGAGGCCCACACCGGGGAGCTGTTTTTT
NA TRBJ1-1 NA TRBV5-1 CASSAISSTEAFF TGCGCCAGCAGCGCGATTTCGTCAACTGAAGCTTTCTTT
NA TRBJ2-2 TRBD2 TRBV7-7 CASSFQLAGGGGGELFF TGTGCCAGCAGCTTCCAACTAGCGGGGGGCGGCGGCGGAGAGCTGTTTTTT
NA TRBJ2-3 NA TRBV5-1 CASSLGGTGDTQYF TGCGCCAGCAGCTTGGGCGGGACGGGAGATACGCAGTATTTT
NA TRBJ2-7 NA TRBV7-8 CASSLGRGTYEQYF TGTGCCAGCAGCTTAGGGCGGGGTACCTACGAGCAGTACTTC
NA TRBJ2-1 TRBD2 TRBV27 CASKALAGREQFF TGTGCCAGCAAGGCATTAGCGGGAAGGGAGCAGTTCTTC
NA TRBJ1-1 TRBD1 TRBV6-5 CASSYSKTGGGTEAFF TGTGCCAGCAGTTACTCGAAAACAGGGGGGGGTACTGAAGCTTTCTTT
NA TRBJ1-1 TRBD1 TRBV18 CASSPSTGEHTEAFF TGTGCCAGCTCACCGTCTACAGGGGAGCACACTGAAGCTTTCTTT
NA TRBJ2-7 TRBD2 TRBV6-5 CASSFLAGAYEQYF TGTGCCAGCAGTTTTCTAGCGGGAGCCTACGAGCAGTACTTC
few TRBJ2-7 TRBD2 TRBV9 CASSVNPSGTTREQYF TGTGCCAGCAGCGTCAACCCTTCCGGGACTACGAGGGAGCAGTACTTC
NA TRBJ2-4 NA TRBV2 CASSAVDAGVLAKNIQYF TGTGCCAGCAGTGCGGTTGACGCAGGGGTCTTGGCCAAAAACATTCAGTACTTC
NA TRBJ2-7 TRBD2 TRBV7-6 CASSWDYQSSYEQYF TGTGCCAGCAGTTGGGACTACCAAAGCTCCTACGAGCAGTACTTC
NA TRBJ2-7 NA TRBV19 CASSLTGLSVYEQYF TGTGCCAGTAGTCTAACAGGGTTAAGTGTGTACGAGCAGTACTTC
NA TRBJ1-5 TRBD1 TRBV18 CASSFPGQGAWSQPQHF TGTGCCAGCTCCTTTCCGGGACAGGGGGCATGGAGTCAGCCCCAGCATTTT
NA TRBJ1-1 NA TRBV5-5 CASSLLMANTEAFF TGTGCCAGCAGCTTGTTGATGGCGAACACTGAAGCTTTCTTT
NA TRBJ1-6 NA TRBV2 CASRVEALEINSPLHF TGTGCCAGCAGGGTGGAGGCGCTCGAAATTAATTCACCCCTCCACTTT
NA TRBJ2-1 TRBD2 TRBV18 CASSYSGGASEQFF TGTGCCAGCTCATATAGCGGGGGGGCCTCTGAGCAGTTCTTC
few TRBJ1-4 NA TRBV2 CASSLDSPNEKLFF TGTGCCAGCAGTCTGGACAGCCCTAATGAAAAACTGTTTTTT
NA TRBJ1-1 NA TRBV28 CASSLGARVGTEAFF TGTGCCAGCAGTTTAGGGGCCAGGGTTGGCACTGAAGCTTTCTTT
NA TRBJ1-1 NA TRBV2 CASSLYPGSGTEAFF TGTGCCAGCAGTCTCTATCCGGGGTCCGGCACTGAAGCTTTCTTT
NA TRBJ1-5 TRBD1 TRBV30 CAWSQDRGNQPQHF TGTGCCTGGAGCCAGGACAGGGGCAATCAGCCCCAGCATTTT
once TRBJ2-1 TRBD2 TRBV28 CASGLAGTYNEQFF TGTGCCAGCGGACTAGCGGGAACCTACAATGAGCAGTTCTTC
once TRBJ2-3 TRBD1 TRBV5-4 CASSWDRTDTQYF TGTGCCAGCAGCTGGGACAGAACAGATACGCAGTATTTT
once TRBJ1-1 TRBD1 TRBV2 CASSGGQGPNTEAFF TGTGCCAGCAGCGGGGGACAGGGACCGAACACTGAAGCTTTCTTT
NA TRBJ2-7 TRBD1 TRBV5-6 CASSWDSSYEQYF TGTGCCAGCAGCTGGGACAGTTCCTACGAGCAGTACTTC
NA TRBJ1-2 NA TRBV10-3 CAISGNTVGGAVGYTF TGTGCCATCAGTGGGAATACCGTAGGCGGGGCAGTGGGCTACACCTTC
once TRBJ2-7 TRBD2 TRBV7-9 CASSPPGSSGGYYEQYF TGTGCCAGCAGCCCCCCCGGCTCCTCGGGGGGGTACTACGAGCAGTACTTC
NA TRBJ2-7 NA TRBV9 CASSVTGGAGSYEQYF TGTGCCAGCAGCGTAACGGGTGGGGCAGGGTCCTACGAGCAGTACTTC
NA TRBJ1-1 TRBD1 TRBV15 CATSRDWGDSEAFF TGTGCCACCAGCAGAGACTGGGGGGACAGTGAAGCTTTCTTT
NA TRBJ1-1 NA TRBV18 CASSPRQVRIRDKYTILETTEAFF TGTGCCAGCTCACCCCGACAGGTTCGAATACGTGATAAGTATACGATCCTAGAGACCACTGAAGCTTTCTTT